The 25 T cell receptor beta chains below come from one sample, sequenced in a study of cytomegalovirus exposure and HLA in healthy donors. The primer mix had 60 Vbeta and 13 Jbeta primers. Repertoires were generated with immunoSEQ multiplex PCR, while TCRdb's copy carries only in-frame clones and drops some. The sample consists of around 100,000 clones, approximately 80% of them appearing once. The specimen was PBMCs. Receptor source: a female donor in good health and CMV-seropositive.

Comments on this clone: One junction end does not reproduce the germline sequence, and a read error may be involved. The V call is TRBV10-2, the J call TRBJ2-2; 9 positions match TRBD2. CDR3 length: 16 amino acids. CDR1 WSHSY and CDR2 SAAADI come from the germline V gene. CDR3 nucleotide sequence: TGCGCCAGCAGTGAGTCCGGCGGGAGGGCCTCCGGGGATCTGTTTTTT. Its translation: CASSESGGRASGDLFF.

Here the CDR3 reads CASSKVGATGGLEGYTF. In DNA form, the CDR3 reads TGTGCCAGCAGCAAAGTGGGGGCGACAGGGGGCCTGGAGGGCTACACCTTC. The genes are TRBV7-9 and TRBJ1-2, with 10 bases that match TRBD1. V trimming: 5 bases; J trimming: 8 bases; junction bases outside the gene matches: 17. The germline gives CDR1 SEHNR, CDR2 FQNEAQ (reference sequence). The CDR3 sequence is 17 residues long.

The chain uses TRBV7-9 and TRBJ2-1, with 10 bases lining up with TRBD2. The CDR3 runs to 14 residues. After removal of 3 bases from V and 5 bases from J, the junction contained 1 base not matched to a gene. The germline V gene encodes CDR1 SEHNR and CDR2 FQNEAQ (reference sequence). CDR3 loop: CASSLLAGDNEQFF. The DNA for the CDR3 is TGTGCCAGCAGCTTGCTAGCGGGGGACAATGAGCAGTTCTTC.

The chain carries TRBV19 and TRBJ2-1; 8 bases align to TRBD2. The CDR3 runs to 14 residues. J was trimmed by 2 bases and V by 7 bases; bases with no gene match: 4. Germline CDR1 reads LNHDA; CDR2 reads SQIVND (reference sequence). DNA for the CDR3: TGTGCCAGTAACCTAGCGGGCACCTACAATGAGCAGTTCTTC. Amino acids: CASNLAGTYNEQFF.

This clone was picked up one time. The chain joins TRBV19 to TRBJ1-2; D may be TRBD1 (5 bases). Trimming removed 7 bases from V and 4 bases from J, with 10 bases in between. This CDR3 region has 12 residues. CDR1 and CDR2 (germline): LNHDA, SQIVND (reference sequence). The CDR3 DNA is TGTGCCAGTACCGACAGCCTCTATGGCTACACCTTC. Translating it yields CASTDSLYGYTF.

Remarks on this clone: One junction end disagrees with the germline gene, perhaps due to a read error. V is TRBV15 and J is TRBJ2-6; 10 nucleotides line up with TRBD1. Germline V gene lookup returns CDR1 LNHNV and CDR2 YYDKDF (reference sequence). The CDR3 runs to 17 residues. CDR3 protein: CATRPGDRGDGANGLTF. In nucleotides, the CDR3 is TGTGCCACCAGACCCGGGGACAGGGGAGATGGGGCCAACGGCCTGACTTTC. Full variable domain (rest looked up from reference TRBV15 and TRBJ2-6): DAMVIQNPRYQVTQFGKPVTLSCSQTLNHNVMYWYQQKSSQAPKLLFHYYDKDFNNEADTPDNFQSRRPNTSFCFLDIRSPGLGDTAMYLCATRPGDRGDGANGLTFGAGSRLTVL.

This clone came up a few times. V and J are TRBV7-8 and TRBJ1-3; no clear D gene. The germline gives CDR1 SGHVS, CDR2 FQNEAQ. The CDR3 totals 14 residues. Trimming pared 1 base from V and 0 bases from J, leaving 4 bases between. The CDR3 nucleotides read TGTGCCAGCAGCTTAGGGCCCTCTGGAAACACCATATATTTT. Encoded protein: CASSLGPSGNTIYF.

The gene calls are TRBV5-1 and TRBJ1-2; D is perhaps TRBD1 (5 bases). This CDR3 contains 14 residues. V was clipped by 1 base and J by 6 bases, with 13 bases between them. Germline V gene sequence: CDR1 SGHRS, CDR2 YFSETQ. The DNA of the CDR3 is TGCGCCAGCAGCTTGAACAGGTGGGAGGATGGCTACACCTTC. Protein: CASSLNRWEDGYTF. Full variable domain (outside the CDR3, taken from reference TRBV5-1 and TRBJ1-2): KAGVTQTPRYLIKTRGQQVTLSCSPISGHRSVSWYQQTPGQGLQFLFEYFSETQRNKGNFPGRFSGRQFSNSRSEMNVSTLELGDSALYLCASSLNRWEDGYTFGSGTRLTVV.

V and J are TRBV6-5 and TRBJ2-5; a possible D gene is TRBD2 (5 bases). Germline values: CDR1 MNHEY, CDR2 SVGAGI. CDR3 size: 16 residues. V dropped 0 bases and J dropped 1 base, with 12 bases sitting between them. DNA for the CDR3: TGTGCCAGCAGTTACTCGAAACGCGGGTTCCAAGAGACCCAGTACTTC. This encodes CASSYSKRGFQETQYF.

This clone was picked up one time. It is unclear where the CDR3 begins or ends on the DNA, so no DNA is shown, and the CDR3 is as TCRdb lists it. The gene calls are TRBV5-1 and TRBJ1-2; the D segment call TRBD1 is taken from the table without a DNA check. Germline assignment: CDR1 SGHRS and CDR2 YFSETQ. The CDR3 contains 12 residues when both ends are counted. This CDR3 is CASSFGQGASTF.

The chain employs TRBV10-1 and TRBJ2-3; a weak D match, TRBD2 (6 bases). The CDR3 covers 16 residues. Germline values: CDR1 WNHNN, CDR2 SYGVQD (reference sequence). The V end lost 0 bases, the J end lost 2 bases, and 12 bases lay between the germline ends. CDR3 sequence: CASSESYGGNTDTQYF. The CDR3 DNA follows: TGCGCCAGCAGTGAGTCCTACGGCGGGAACACAGATACGCAGTATTTT.

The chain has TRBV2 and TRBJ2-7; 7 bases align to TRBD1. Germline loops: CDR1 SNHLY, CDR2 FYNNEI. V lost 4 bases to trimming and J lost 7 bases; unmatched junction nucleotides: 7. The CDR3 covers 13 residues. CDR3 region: CASSATRGWEQYF. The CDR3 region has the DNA TGTGCCAGCAGTGCTACCAGGGGGTGGGAGCAGTACTTC.

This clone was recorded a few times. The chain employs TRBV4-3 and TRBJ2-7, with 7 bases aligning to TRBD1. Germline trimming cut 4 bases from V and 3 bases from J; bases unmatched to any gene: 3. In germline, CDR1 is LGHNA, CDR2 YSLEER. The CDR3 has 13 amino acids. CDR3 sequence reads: CASSPSGGYEQYF. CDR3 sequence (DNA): TGCGCCAGCAGCCCTTCAGGGGGCTACGAGCAGTACTTC.

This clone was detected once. The CDR3, as DNA: TGTGCCAGCAGCCAAGTGACAGCTTTACAGAACACCGGGGAGCTGTTTTTT. It codes for CASSQVTALQNTGELFF. The chain joins TRBV14 to TRBJ2-2; D is perhaps TRBD1 (5 bases). Germline CDR1 reads SGHDN; CDR2 reads FVKESK. V was trimmed by 1 base and J by 1 base, leaving 13 bases between them. The CDR3 is 17 amino acids.

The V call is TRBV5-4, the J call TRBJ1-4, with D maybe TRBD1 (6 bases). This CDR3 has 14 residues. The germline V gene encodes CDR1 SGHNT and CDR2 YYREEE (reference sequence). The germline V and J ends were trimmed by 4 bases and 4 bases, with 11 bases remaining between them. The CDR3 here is CASSRQDFNEKLFF. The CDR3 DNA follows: TGTGCCAGCAGCCGACAGGACTTTAATGAAAAACTGTTTTTT.

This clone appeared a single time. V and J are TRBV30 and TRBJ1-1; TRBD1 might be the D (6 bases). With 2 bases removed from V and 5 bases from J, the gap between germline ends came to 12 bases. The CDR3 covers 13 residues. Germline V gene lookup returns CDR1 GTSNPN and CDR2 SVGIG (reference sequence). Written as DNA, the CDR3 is TGTGCCTGGAGTAAATTACAGGGAACTGAAGCTTTCTTT. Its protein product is CAWSKLQGTEAFF.

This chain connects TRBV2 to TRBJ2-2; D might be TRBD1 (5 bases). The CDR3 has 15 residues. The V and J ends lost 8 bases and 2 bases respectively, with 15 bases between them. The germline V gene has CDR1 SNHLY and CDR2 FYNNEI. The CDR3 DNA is TGTGCCAGCTCCCAGGGAAAAATTAACACCGGGGAGCTGTTTTTT. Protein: CASSQGKINTGELFF.

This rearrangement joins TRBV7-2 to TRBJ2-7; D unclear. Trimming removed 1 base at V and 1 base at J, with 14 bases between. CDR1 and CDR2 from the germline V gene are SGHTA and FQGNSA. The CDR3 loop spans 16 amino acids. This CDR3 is CASSLGQRPSSYEQYF. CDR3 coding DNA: TGTGCCAGCAGCTTAGGGCAGCGCCCTTCTTCCTACGAGCAGTACTTC.

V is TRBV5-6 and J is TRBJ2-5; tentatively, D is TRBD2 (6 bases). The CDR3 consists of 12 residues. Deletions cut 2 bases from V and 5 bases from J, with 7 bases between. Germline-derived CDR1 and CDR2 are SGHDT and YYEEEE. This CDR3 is CASSFGGETQYF. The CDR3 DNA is TGTGCCAGCAGCTTCGGAGGGGAGACCCAGTACTTC.

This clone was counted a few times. The CDR3 DNA is TGCGCCAGCACCTGGGGGGGGGCGAACACTGAAGCTTTCTTT. Translating gives CASTWGGANTEAFF. This chain connects TRBV5-1 to TRBJ1-1; D perhaps matches TRBD1 (6 bases). Germline values: CDR1 SGHRS, CDR2 YFSETQ. The CDR3 length is 14 residues. V lost 6 bases and J lost 1, with 13 bases in between.

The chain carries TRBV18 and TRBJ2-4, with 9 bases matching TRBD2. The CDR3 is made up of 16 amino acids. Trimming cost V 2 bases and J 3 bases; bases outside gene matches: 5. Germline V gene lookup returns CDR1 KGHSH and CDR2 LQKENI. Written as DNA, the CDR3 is TGTGCCAGCTCACCAGTAGCGGGAGTTAACAAAAACATTCAGTACTTC. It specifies CASSPVAGVNKNIQYF.

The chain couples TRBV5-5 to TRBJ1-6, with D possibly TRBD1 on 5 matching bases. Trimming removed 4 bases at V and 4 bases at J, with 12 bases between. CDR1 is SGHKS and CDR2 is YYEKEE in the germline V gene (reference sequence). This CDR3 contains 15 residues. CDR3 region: CASSLGDSYNSPLHF. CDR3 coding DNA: TGTGCCAGCAGCCTGGGGGACTCGTATAATTCACCCCTCCACTTT.

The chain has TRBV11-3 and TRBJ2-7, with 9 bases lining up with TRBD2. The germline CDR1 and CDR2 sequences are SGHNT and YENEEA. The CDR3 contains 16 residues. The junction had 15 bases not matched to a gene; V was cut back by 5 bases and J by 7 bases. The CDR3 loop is CASSISLTSGKREQYF. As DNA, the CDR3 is TGTGCCAGCAGCATATCGTTGACTAGCGGAAAGCGAGAGCAGTACTTC.

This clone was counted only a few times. CDR3 amino acids: CASRGQGSEKLFF. CDR3 nucleotide sequence: TGTGCCAGCAGGGGACAGGGAAGTGAAAAACTGTTTTTT. The chain employs TRBV6-1 and TRBJ1-4; 9 nucleotides match TRBD1. CDR1 MNHNS and CDR2 SASEGT come from the germline V gene. This CDR3 is built from 13 residues. V lost 6 bases to trimming and J lost 7 bases; unmatched junction nucleotides: 3.

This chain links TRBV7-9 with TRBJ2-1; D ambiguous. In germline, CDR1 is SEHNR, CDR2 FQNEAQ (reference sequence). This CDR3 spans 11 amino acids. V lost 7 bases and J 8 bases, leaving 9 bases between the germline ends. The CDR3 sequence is CASTLEYEQFF. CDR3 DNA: TGTGCCAGCACCCTGGAGTATGAGCAGTTCTTC.